This T cell receptor (beta chain) is from a study of OX40 agonist ivuxolimab in advanced cancers. Study background: Dose-escalation patients' cancers were hepatocellular carcinoma, melanoma, renal cell or head and neck cancer. Three patients got partial responses; one had hepatocellular carcinoma and two had cutaneous melanoma. The study, taken as a whole, reports: Clonal expansion from baseline to week 6 occurred in both CD4+ and CD8+ T cells.

Worth noting for this clone: Its antigen remains unidentified.

Enrollment shut out patients with autoimmune disease history or systemic immunosuppression. Trimming removed 0 bases at V and 4 bases at J, with 3 bases between. Per the germline V gene, CDR1 is KGHSH and CDR2 is LQKENI. The length of the CDR3 is 12 residues. This table comes from immunoSEQ multiplex PCR, and its TCRdb copy is limited to in-frame clones, with some not included. The sample shows approximately 60,000 clones, more than 90% of them seen only once. The chain links TRBV18 to TRBJ2-5; no firm D call. This clonotype was obtained from an adult with an advanced solid tumor such as melanoma, head and neck, liver or kidney cancer. Specimen: CD4+ or CD8+ T cells sorted from blood, collected in a trial of the OX40 agonist ivuxolimab. CDR3 in DNA: TGTGCCAGCTCACCACCGCTAGAGACCCAGTACTTC. The encoded protein is CASSPPLETQYF.